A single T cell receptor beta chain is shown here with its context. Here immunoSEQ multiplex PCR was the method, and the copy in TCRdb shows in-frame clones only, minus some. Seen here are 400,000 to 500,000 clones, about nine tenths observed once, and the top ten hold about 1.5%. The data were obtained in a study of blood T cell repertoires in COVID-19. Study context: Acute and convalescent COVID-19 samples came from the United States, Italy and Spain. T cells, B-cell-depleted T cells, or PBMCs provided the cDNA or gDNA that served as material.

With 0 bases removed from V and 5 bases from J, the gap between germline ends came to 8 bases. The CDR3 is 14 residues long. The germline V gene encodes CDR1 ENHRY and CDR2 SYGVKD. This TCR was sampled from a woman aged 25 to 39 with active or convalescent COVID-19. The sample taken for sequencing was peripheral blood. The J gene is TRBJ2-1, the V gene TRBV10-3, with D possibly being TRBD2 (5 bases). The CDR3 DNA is TGTGCCATCAGTGAGTCTCCTAGCCACAATGAGCAGTTCTTC. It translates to CAISESPSHNEQFF.